The 25 T cell receptor beta chains given below trace back to one sample, sequenced in a study of blood T cell repertoires in COVID-19. The method was immunoSEQ multiplex PCR; TCRdb's version includes in-frame clones alone and lacks a portion of them. The sample yields around 150,000 clones, nearly 80% seen once. Sequences were obtained from peripheral blood. These receptors were obtained from a woman older than 75 with acute or convalescent COVID-19.

This clone was detected only a few times. The J gene is TRBJ2-4, the V gene TRBV4-1; unclear D gene. Trimming cost V 1 base and J 1 base, with 11 bases left between them. Germline CDR1 MGHRA, CDR2 YSYEKL. The CDR3 is 16 residues long. The CDR3 coding sequence is TGCGCCAGCAGCCAAGCCGCATGGCCCGCCAAAAACATTCAGTACTTC. Translated: CASSQAAWPAKNIQYF.

The V gene is TRBV5-1, the J gene TRBJ1-5; TRBD1 agrees at 7 bases. V gave up 4 bases and J gave up 2 bases; unmatched junction bases: 9. This CDR3 comprises 16 residues. Germline CDR1 reads SGHRS; CDR2 reads YFSETQ. Here the CDR3 DNA reads TGCGCCAGCAGCATTCTAACAGGGGATGGCAATCAGCCCCAGCATTTT. Translation gives CASSILTGDGNQPQHF.

V gene TRBV6-1 combines with J gene TRBJ1-2; D ambiguous. Germline V lookup: CDR1 MNHNS, CDR2 SASEGT. This CDR3 contains 17 residues. The ends were cut back, 3 bases at V and 0 bases at J, with 17 bases in the middle. The CDR3: CASSDDSGQPSNYGYTF. The CDR3 nucleotides are TGTGCCAGCAGTGACGACTCGGGTCAGCCTTCTAACTATGGCTACACCTTC.

CDR3 loop: CASSLISGVQETQYF. The CDR3 DNA is TGTGCCAGCAGCCTAATCTCGGGGGTACAAGAGACCCAGTACTTC. This rearrangement joins TRBV11-1 to TRBJ2-5, with TRBD2 as a possible D gene (6 bases). CDR3 size: 15 residues. The V end was cut by 5 bases, the J end by 2 bases, with 15 bases between. Germline CDR1 and CDR2: SGHAT and FQDESV (reference sequence).

V is TRBV30 and J is TRBJ1-4; the D gene is possibly TRBD1 (5 bases). Germline V lookup: CDR1 GTSNPN, CDR2 SVGIG (reference sequence). The CDR3 contains 13 residues. Trimming stripped 3 bases from V and 7 bases from J, with 12 bases between. The DNA of the CDR3 is TGTGCCTGGAGCCCCAGGGCTGGTGAAAAACTGTTTTTT. It is translated as CAWSPRAGEKLFF.

A remark on this clone: Within the sample, other DNA sequences also encode this same CDR3. The V and J genes are TRBV3-1 (or the pseudogene TRBV3-2) and TRBJ2-1; 7 bases line up with TRBD1. Looked up from germline, CDR1 is LGHDT and CDR2 is YNNKEL (reference sequence). The CDR3 has 16 amino acids. Unmatched junction bases numbered 3, after V lost 0 bases and J lost 1 base. As DNA, the CDR3 is TGTGCCAGCAGCCAAGAGGGCAGGGGGTCCTACAATGAGCAGTTCTTC. It is translated as CASSQEGRGSYNEQFF.

This clone has just a few counts. Other DNA sequences from this sample encode an identical CDR3 as well. This chain joins TRBV28 and TRBJ1-2; D call uncertain. Trimming took off 1 base at V and 3 bases at J, with 3 bases between the two ends. Germline V lookup: CDR1 MDHEN, CDR2 SYDVKM. This CDR3 contains 12 residues. CDR3 DNA: TGTGCCAGCAGTTTATCCGACTATGGCTACACCTTC. Translation gives CASSLSDYGYTF.

The chain joins TRBV6-1 to TRBJ2-1; 14 positions agree with TRBD2. Germline-derived CDR1 and CDR2 are MNHNS and SASEGT. V shed 1 base and J 8 bases; nucleotides not matched to a gene: 10. The CDR3 covers 18 residues. The CDR3: CASSEVTSGGAYPHEQFF. The CDR3 coding sequence is TGTGCCAGCAGTGAAGTGACTAGCGGGGGGGCTTATCCCCATGAGCAGTTCTTC.

In this sample, this clone turned up a few times. This sequence joins TRBV18 and TRBJ1-3; 7 bases match TRBD1. The CDR3 is made up of 15 amino acids. V gave up 3 bases and J gave up 0 bases; unmatched junction bases: 2. In germline, CDR1 is KGHSH, CDR2 LQKENI. The CDR3 region is CASSPGTASGNTIYF. For the CDR3, the DNA is TGTGCCAGCTCACCCGGGACAGCCTCTGGAAACACCATATATTTT.

This clone is a singleton in its sample. V gene TRBV12-3 or TRBV12-4 combines with J gene TRBJ1-1; D gene uncertain. The CDR3 length is 13 residues. The V gene lost 7 bases and the J gene lost 4 bases, with 13 bases spanning the gap. CDR3: CASIFGGGTEAFF. CDR3 bases: TGTGCCAGCATCTTTGGCGGTGGCACTGAAGCTTTCTTT.

This clone was seen more than once but under ten times. The sample has other DNA sequences that encode this CDR3 too. The chain carries TRBV3-1 (or the pseudogene TRBV3-2) and TRBJ1-5; TRBD1 might be the D (5 bases). Trimming shortened V by 1 base and J by 3 bases, and 10 bases separated the two germline ends. This CDR3 has 15 amino acids. From germline, CDR1 is LGHDT and CDR2 YNNKEL (reference sequence). The CDR3 reads CASSQGGGNNQPQHF. CDR3 DNA sequence: TGTGCCAGCAGCCAAGGCGGGGGGAACAATCAGCCCCAGCATTTT.

CDR3 coding DNA: TGTGCCAGCAGCCGACAGGGCTCCTATGGCTACACCTTC. Its protein is CASSRQGSYGYTF. The chain uses TRBV2 and TRBJ1-2, with TRBD1 identical over 7 bases. Trimming removed 6 bases from V and 4 bases from J; junction bases left unmatched: 5. The CDR3 is 13 residues long. CDR1 is SNHLY, CDR2 FYNNEI, per germline.

This sequence joins TRBV28 and TRBJ1-2; D perhaps matches TRBD1 (5 bases). V lost 2 bases to trimming and J lost 4 bases, with 11 bases between them. CDR1 is MDHEN, CDR2 SYDVKM, per germline. The CDR3 length is 14 residues. CDR3 in amino acids: CASSLQGRVYGYTF. CDR3 nucleotide sequence: TGTGCCAGCAGTTTACAAGGCAGGGTCTATGGCTACACCTTC.

The gene calls are TRBV5-6 and TRBJ1-4, with D tentatively TRBD1 (6 bases). Trimming shortened V by 4 bases and J by 3 bases, and 13 bases separated the two germline ends. Germline values: CDR1 SGHDT, CDR2 YYEEEE. The CDR3 has 15 amino acids. CDR3: CASSLGAGANEKLFF. For the CDR3, the DNA is TGTGCCAGCAGCCTGGGGGCGGGGGCTAATGAAAAACTGTTTTTT.

In its sample, this clone was seen once. The chain is built from TRBV2 and TRBJ2-5; 14 positions match TRBD2. The CDR3 sequence is 15 residues long. CDR1 and CDR2 from the germline V gene are SNHLY and FYNNEI. Unmatched junction bases numbered 2, after V lost 5 bases and J lost 3 bases. The CDR3 reads CASSRGLAGEETQYF. The CDR3 bases are TGTGCCAGCAGTCGGGGACTAGCGGGGGAAGAGACCCAGTACTTC.

This chain uses TRBV5-1 with TRBJ1-2; unclear D gene. V dropped 0 bases and J dropped 7 bases, with 22 bases sitting between them. Germline CDR1 SGHRS, CDR2 YFSETQ. CDR3 length equals 17 residues. The CDR3 nucleotides read TGCGCCAGCAGCTTGGCCGGGTTGAGCGTGGAGCTCCCTGGCTACACCTTC. Its protein is CASSLAGLSVELPGYTF. The variable domain in full, completed from reference TRBV5-1 and TRBJ1-2, reads KAGVTQTPRYLIKTRGQQVTLSCSPISGHRSVSWYQQTPGQGLQFLFEYFSETQRNKGNFPGRFSGRQFSNSRSEMNVSTLELGDSALYLCASSLAGLSVELPGYTFGSGTRLTVV.

This chain links TRBV10-1 with TRBJ1-1; tentative D call: TRBD1 (5 bases). Trimming removed 3 bases from V and 0 bases from J, with 11 bases in between. This CDR3 region has 15 residues. Germline lookup yields CDR1 WNHNN and CDR2 SYGVQD (reference sequence). Here the CDR3 reads CASSDKGRMNTEAFF. CDR3 DNA: TGCGCCAGCAGTGATAAGGGGAGGATGAACACTGAAGCTTTCTTT.

The chain couples TRBV2 to TRBJ1-4; 8 bases are a match to TRBD1. Germline V lookup: CDR1 SNHLY, CDR2 FYNNEI. V shed 4 bases and J 4 bases; nucleotides not matched to a gene: 5. The CDR3 contains 15 residues. CDR3 DNA sequence: TGTGCCAGCAGTGTTGTACAGGGGGTTAATGAAAAACTGTTTTTT. Translation: CASSVVQGVNEKLFF. The full variable domain, in which reference TRBV2 and TRBJ1-4 provide the parts outside the CDR3, is EPEVTQTPSHQVTQMGQEVILRCVPISNHLYFYWYRQILGQKVEFLVSFYNNEISEKSEIFDDQFSVERPDGSNFTLKIRSTKLEDSAMYFCASSVVQGVNEKLFFGSGTQLSVL.

The chain combines TRBV3-1 (or the pseudogene TRBV3-2) with TRBJ1-6; possible D gene TRBD1, 6 bases. The CDR3 runs to 16 residues. Germline V gene data show CDR1 as LGHDT and CDR2 as YNNKEL (reference sequence). V gave up 4 bases and J gave up 2 bases, with 12 bases separating them. CDR3 sequence reads: CASSLGQNAYNSPLHF. For the CDR3, the DNA is TGTGCCAGCAGCCTCGGACAGAATGCCTATAATTCACCCCTCCACTTT.

The chain links TRBV4-2 to TRBJ2-1; TRBD2 agrees at 9 bases. Germline loops: CDR1 LGHNA, CDR2 YNFKEQ. The CDR3 length is 15 residues. Trimming cost V 0 bases and J 6 bases; bases outside gene matches: 3. In nucleotides, the CDR3 is TGTGCCAGCAGCCAAGAGCGACTAGCGGTCAATGAGCAGTTCTTC. Its translation: CASSQERLAVNEQFF.

This chain uses TRBV6-1 with TRBJ1-2; the D gene is possibly TRBD1 (5 bases). CDR3 length equals 13 residues. Germline V gene sequence: CDR1 MNHNS, CDR2 SASEGT. Trimming pared 3 bases from V and 4 bases from J, leaving 9 bases between. In DNA form, the CDR3 reads TGTGCCAGCAGTGACAGGGTCACCTATGGCTACACCTTC. Translated, it gives CASSDRVTYGYTF.

The chain has TRBV4-1 and TRBJ2-1; TRBD2 aligns across 14 bases. This CDR3 has 16 residues. Trimming at V came to 1 base and at J to 9 bases, leaving 5 bases not matched to a gene. Germline V gene data show CDR1 as MGHRA and CDR2 as YSYEKL. CDR3 region: CASSQGGLAGVSEQFF. In DNA, the CDR3 is TGCGCCAGCAGCCAAGGGGGACTAGCGGGAGTGAGTGAGCAGTTCTTC.

This clone showed up just a few times. V and J are TRBV7-2 and TRBJ2-7; 8 positions agree with TRBD1. The CDR3 totals 14 residues. Looked up from germline, CDR1 is SGHTA and CDR2 is FQGNSA. V lost 5 bases, J lost 3 bases, and 6 bases stayed unmatched. CDR3 residues: CASSPGTGLYEQYF. In DNA, the CDR3 is TGTGCCAGCAGCCCCGGGACAGGACTCTACGAGCAGTACTTC.

A single count supports this clone. The chain recombines TRBV3-1 (or the pseudogene TRBV3-2) with TRBJ2-3, with 8 bases identical to TRBD1. V trimming: 1 base; J trimming: 2 bases; junction bases outside the gene matches: 2. Germline V CDR1 and CDR2: LGHDT, YNNKEL (reference sequence). CDR3 length: 15 amino acids. CDR3 sequence: CASSQGQGYTDTQYF. The CDR3 nucleotides read TGTGCCAGCAGCCAAGGACAGGGGTACACAGATACGCAGTATTTT.

The rearrangement uses TRBV18 and TRBJ1-1, with D perhaps TRBD1 (6 bases). Germline CDR1 reads KGHSH; CDR2 reads LQKENI. V was cut by 6 bases and J by 1 base, with 12 bases left in between. The CDR3 sequence is 14 residues long. The CDR3: CASSLYRENTEAFF. CDR3 bases: TGTGCCAGCTCCCTATACAGGGAGAACACTGAAGCTTTCTTT.